The T cell receptor beta chain under discussion was sequenced for a study of cytomegalovirus exposure and HLA in healthy donors. Study-wide findings and caveats: One variant, a missense change in DCLRE1C, was linked in a later analysis to TCR beta V- and J-gene trimming.

PCR employed 60 Vbeta and 13 Jbeta primers. Per the original methods: Later, tens of millions of unique TCR beta chains were counted in an analysis, and about 10 million of them were shared. Produced via immunoSEQ multiplex PCR; TCRdb's table is partial and in-frame only. V and J calls and clone size follow that table, whereas D and trimming were derived from the DNA. The sample shows around 190,000 clones, 85% to 90% of them seen only once. Notes on this clone: Antigen specificity is unknown.

Germline assignment: CDR1 SGDLS and CDR2 YYNGEE. Trimming left V 0 bases short and J 6 bases short, with 18 bases between. CDR3 size: 16 residues. The chain uses TRBV9 and TRBJ1-2, with TRBD1 as a possible D gene (6 bases). Sequencing was done on a sample of PBMCs. The receptor comes from a woman between 18 and 29 years old in good health and CMV-seronegative. The CDR3 sequence is CASSVVGDRRLDGYTF. The CDR3 DNA follows: TGTGCCAGCAGCGTAGTTGGAGACAGGAGACTGGATGGCTACACCTTC.